This TCR beta chain was captured by sequencing in a study of T cell repertoires in cytomegalovirus infection. About the study: Public TCR beta signatures indicated both CMV infection and matching HLA type.

The length of the CDR3 is 16 residues. The germline CDR1 and CDR2 sequences are MDHEN and SYDVKM. Trimming cost V 2 bases and J 10 bases; bases outside gene matches: 13. A single record per CDR3 protein comes from TCRdb applying MiXCR to the reads. The sample records around 210,000 distinct CDR3 sequences, about 7% being singletons. Study findings and constraints: Of the TCR beta families, the public ones yielded a cumulative frequency that identified carriers of CMV plus the relevant HLA.

With respect to this clonotype: Its matching antigen is unknown.

The J gene is TRBJ2-1, the V gene TRBV28; 8 positions agree with TRBD1. The sample consisted of PBMCs. This sequence originates from a human donor in good health (CMV status not recorded). Some clones in this sample may be carry-over from other donors' samples. The CDR3 region has the DNA TGTGCCAGCAGTTTAAGGGGGAGAGGCAGGGGGCAAGAGCAGTTCTTC. Protein: CASSLRGRGRGQEQFF.